This TCR beta chain was observed in a study of response to subunit inactivated influenza vaccine. Concerning this clonotype itself: No antigen is known for it.

Germline V lookup: CDR1 KGHSH, CDR2 LQKENI. This CDR3 comprises 14 residues. The V end was cut by 7 bases, the J end by 3 bases, with 16 bases between. One entry per CDR3 protein results from TCRdb running MiXCR on the RT-PCR reads. The table shows over 400,000 distinct CDR3 sequences, with about a tenth occurring only once. General observations from the study: The study's authors posited that every seasonal influenza vaccination enlists few new T cells.

This chain links TRBV18 with TRBJ2-7, with a tentative D call TRBD2 (6 bases). The receptor's source is a man aged 45 to 65 who received an inactivated influenza vaccine. The sequencing here drew on PBMCs from blood, taken more than 35 days after vaccination. The CDR3 spells CASCSGTRNYEQYF. CDR3 DNA sequence: TGTGCCAGCTGTTCCGGGACTCGGAACTACGAGCAGTACTTC.